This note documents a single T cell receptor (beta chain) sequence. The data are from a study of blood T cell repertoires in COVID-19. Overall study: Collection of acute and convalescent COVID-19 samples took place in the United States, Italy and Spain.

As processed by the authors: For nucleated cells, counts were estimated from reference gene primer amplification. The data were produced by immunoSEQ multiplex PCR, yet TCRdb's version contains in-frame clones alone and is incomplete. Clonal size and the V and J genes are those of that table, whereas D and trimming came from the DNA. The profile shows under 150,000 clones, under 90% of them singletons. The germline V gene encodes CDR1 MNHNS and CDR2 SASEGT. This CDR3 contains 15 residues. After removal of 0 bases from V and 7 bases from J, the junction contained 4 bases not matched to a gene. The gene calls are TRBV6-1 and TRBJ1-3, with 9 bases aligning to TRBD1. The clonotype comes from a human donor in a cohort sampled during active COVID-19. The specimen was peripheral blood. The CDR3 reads CASSEAGTGTNTIYF. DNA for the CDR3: TGTGCCAGCAGTGAAGCAGGGACAGGGACGAACACCATATATTTT.